These 7 T cell receptor beta chains were all obtained from the same sample, sequenced in a study of cytotoxic CD8 clonotypes in ibrutinib-treated CLL. Method: immunoSEQ multiplex PCR; TCRdb's copy keeps in-frame clones and lacks some. The sample lists a few hundred thousand clones, 70% occurring once. The specimen was PBMCs, collected after 24 months of ibrutinib treatment. The receptors were gathered from a human donor with chronic lymphocytic leukemia.

This clone turned up a few times. V is TRBV28 and J is TRBJ1-1; the D is unclear. V was trimmed by 2 bases and J by 4 bases, leaving 5 bases between them. Germline V gene lookup returns CDR1 MDHEN and CDR2 SYDVKM. CDR3 size: 12 residues. Here the CDR3 DNA reads TGTGCCAGCAGTTTACCGATCACTGAAGCTTTCTTT. Translation: CASSLPITEAFF.

This clone occurred a few times. Other DNA sequences of this sample code for an identical CDR3. The chain is built from TRBV4-3 and TRBJ1-1; D remains ambiguous. This CDR3 region has 13 residues. Between the trimmed V and J ends, which lost 1 base and 1 base, there was a span of 4 bases. Germline lookup yields CDR1 LGHNA and CDR2 YSLEER. CDR3 in DNA: TGCGCCAGCAGCCAAGCCGGGAACACTGAAGCTTTCTTT. Encoded protein: CASSQAGNTEAFF.

This chain links TRBV7-2 with TRBJ2-7, with TRBD2 identical over 8 bases. The V gene's germline CDR1 is SGHTA and CDR2 FQGNSA. This CDR3 region has 15 residues. The junction had 6 bases not matched to a gene; V was cut back by 3 bases and J by 2 bases. Here the CDR3 reads CASSFIPTSAYEQYF. DNA for the CDR3: TGTGCCAGCAGCTTCATCCCGACTAGCGCCTACGAGCAGTACTTC.

The chain employs TRBV28 and TRBJ2-7, with D perhaps TRBD1 (5 bases). V lost 5 bases and J lost 2, with 13 bases in between. Germline assignment: CDR1 MDHEN and CDR2 SYDVKM. The CDR3 length is 14 residues. CDR3 sequence reads: CASSTRQSAYEQYF. The CDR3 nucleotides read TGTGCCAGCAGTACCCGACAGTCTGCCTACGAGCAGTACTTC.

The DNA for the CDR3 is TGTGCCAGTAGTATCGGTAGGGAGCAGTTCTTC. This gives the protein CASSIGREQFF. This chain joins TRBV19 and TRBJ2-1; D call uncertain. Germline V lookup: CDR1 LNHDA, CDR2 SQIVND (reference sequence). The CDR3 spans 11 residues. V shed 3 bases and J shed 10 bases, with 7 bases lying between them.

This clone was recorded a few times. This rearrangement joins TRBV4-1 to TRBJ1-2; D is ambiguous. The CDR3 runs to 11 residues. With 3 bases removed from V and 6 bases from J, the gap between germline ends came to 5 bases. The germline CDR1 and CDR2 sequences are MGHRA and YSYEKL. Written as DNA, the CDR3 is TGCGCCAGCAGCCAGGGTGATGGCTACACCTTC. This gives the protein CASSQGDGYTF.

This sequence joins TRBV30 and TRBJ1-4; the D gene is possibly TRBD1 (5 bases). CDR3 length: 13 amino acids. The V gene lost 5 bases and the J gene lost 7 bases, with 14 bases spanning the gap. Per the germline V gene, CDR1 is GTSNPN and CDR2 is SVGIG (reference sequence). The CDR3 bases are TGTGCCTGGCACGAGGGGATAGGTGAAAAACTGTTTTTT. Translated: CAWHEGIGEKLFF.